This T cell receptor beta chain was identified in a study of tumor and adjacent non-tumor tissue in lung cancer. This sample's RNA came from whole unsorted tissue. This non-tumor lung sample came from over 3 cm beyond the tumor edge. Germline V CDR1 and CDR2: SGHAT, FQNNGV. This CDR3 is built from 19 residues. For this clonotype: As yet, its antigen is unknown.

A modified ARM-PCR protocol with three rounds of nested PCR amplified TCRbeta. From the multiplex PCR reads, TCRdb called clonotypes with MiXCR, one entry per CDR3 protein. The sample contains approximately 66,000 distinct CDR3 sequences, around 61% of which appear only once. General observations from the study: Normal lung showed higher cumulative top 100 clone frequency than tumor.

The rearrangement joins TRBV11-2 to TRBJ1-1, with D possibly matching TRBD1 (6 bases). This clonotype originated in a man in his 70s with non-small cell lung cancer. Sequencing was carried out using distant non-tumor lung tissue. The CDR3 protein is CVISLGGGRSGTENTEAFF. CDR3 coding DNA: TGTGTCATCAGCTTAGGGGGGGGTCGAAGCGGGACCGAGAACACTGAAGCTTTCTTT.